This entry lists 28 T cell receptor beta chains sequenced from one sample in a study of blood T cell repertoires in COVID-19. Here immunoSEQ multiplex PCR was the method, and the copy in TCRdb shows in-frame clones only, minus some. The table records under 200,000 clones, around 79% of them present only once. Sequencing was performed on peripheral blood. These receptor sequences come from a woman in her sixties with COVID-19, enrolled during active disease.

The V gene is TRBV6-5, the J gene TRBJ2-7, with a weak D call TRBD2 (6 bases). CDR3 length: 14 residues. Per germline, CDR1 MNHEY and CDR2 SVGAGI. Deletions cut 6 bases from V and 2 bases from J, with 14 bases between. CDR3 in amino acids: CASSSGTLAYEQYF. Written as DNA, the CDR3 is TGTGCCAGCAGCTCCGGGACTTTAGCCTACGAGCAGTACTTC.

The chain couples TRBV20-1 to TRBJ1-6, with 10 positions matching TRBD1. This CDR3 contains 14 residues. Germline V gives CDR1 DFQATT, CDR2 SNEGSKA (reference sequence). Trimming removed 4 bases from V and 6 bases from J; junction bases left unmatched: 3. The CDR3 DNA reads TGCAGTGCTAATGACAGGGGGCTTAATTCACCCCTCCACTTT. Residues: CSANDRGLNSPLHF.

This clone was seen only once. The CDR3 spells CASSLSPGLATYEQYF. The CDR3 bases are TGTGCCAGCAGTTTATCTCCGGGACTAGCCACGTACGAGCAGTACTTC. J is TRBJ2-7 and V is TRBV27, with 9 bases lining up with TRBD2. The CDR3 sequence is 16 residues long. The germline CDR1 and CDR2 sequences are MNHEY and SMNVEV (reference sequence). The trim removed 0 bases at V and 4 bases at J, leaving 7 bases unmatched.

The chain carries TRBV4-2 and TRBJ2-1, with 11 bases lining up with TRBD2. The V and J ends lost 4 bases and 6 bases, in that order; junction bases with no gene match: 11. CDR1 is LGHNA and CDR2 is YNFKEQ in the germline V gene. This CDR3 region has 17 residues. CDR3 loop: CASSPVAGGPVLNEQFF. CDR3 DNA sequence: TGTGCCAGCAGCCCAGTAGCGGGAGGGCCAGTACTCAATGAGCAGTTCTTC.

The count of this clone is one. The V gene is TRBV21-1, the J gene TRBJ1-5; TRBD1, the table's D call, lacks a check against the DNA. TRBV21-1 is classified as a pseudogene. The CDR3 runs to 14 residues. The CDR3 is CASSPGAKHQPQHF. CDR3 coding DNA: TGTGCCAGCAGCCCAGGGGCAAAGCATCAGCCCCAGCATTTT.

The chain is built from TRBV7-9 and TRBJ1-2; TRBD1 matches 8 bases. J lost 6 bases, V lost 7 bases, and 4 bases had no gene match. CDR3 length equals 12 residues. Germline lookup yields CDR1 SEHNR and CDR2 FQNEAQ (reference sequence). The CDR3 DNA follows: TGTGCCAGCACTTCAGGGGGCGATGGCTACACCTTC. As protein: CASTSGGDGYTF.

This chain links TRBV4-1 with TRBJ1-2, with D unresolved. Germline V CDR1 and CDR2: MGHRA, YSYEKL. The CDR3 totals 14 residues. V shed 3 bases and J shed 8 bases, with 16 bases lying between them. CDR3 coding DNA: TGCGCCAGCAGCCACCCTCCAGCGGGCCGGGGCTACACCTTC. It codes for CASSHPPAGRGYTF.

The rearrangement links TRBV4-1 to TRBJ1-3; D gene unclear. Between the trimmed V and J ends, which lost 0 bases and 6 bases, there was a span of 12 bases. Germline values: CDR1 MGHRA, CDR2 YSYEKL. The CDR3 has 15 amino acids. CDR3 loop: CASSQEEFSANTIYF. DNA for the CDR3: TGCGCCAGCAGCCAAGAGGAGTTTTCGGCAAACACCATATATTTT.

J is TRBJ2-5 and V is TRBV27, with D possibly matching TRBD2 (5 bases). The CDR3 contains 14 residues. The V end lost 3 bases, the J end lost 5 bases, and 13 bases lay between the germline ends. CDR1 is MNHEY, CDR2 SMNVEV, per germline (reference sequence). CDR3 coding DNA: TGTGCCAGCAGTTTCAGGACGGGAAGGGAGACCCAGTACTTC. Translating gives CASSFRTGRETQYF.

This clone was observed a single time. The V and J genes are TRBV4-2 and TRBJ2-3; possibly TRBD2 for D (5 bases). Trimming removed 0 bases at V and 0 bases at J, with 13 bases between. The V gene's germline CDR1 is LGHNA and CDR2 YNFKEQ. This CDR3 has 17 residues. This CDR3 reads CASSQDLRAASTDTQYF. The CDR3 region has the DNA TGTGCCAGCAGCCAAGACCTGCGAGCGGCTAGCACAGATACGCAGTATTTT.

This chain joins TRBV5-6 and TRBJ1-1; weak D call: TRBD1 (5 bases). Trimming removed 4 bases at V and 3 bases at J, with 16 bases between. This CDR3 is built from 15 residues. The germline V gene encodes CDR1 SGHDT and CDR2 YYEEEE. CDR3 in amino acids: CASSAQGGSDTEAFF. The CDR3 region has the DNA TGTGCCAGCAGCGCCCAGGGTGGGTCTGACACTGAAGCTTTCTTT.

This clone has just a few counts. The chain's CDR3 is CASSQDQGRNEKLFF. For the CDR3, the DNA is TGTGCCAGCAGCCAAGATCAGGGAAGGAATGAAAAACTGTTTTTT. This chain uses TRBV14 with TRBJ1-4; TRBD1 might be the D (5 bases). This CDR3 spans 15 amino acids. CDR1 is SGHDN and CDR2 is FVKESK in the germline V gene. V was cut by 0 bases and J by 5 bases, with 10 bases left in between.

CDR3 in DNA: TGTGCCAGCAGGACCACAGAGATGAACACTGAAGCTTTCTTT. Its translation is CASRTTEMNTEAFF. This rearrangement joins TRBV6-6 to TRBJ1-1, with D hard to call. This CDR3 has 14 residues. Germline V gene lookup returns CDR1 MNHNY and CDR2 SVGAGI (reference sequence). Trimming took off 6 bases at V and 0 bases at J, with 11 bases between the two ends.

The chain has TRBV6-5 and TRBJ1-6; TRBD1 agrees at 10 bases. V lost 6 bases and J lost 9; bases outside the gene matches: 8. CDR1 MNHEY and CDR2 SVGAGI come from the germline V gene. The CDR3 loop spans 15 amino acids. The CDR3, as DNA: TGTGCCAGCAGCCCCACCGGGACAGGGGCTTCACCCCTCCACTTT. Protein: CASSPTGTGASPLHF.

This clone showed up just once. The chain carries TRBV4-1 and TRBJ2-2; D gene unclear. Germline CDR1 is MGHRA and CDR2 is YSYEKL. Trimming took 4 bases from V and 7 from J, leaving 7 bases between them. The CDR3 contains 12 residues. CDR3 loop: CASSPLSGELFF. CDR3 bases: TGCGCCAGCAGCCCCCTGAGCGGGGAGCTGTTTTTT.

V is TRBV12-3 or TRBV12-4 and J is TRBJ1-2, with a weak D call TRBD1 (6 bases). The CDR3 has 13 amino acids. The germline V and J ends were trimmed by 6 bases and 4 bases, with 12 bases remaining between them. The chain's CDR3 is CASRPQGIYGYTF. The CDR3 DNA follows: TGTGCCAGCAGGCCCCAGGGGATCTATGGCTACACCTTC.

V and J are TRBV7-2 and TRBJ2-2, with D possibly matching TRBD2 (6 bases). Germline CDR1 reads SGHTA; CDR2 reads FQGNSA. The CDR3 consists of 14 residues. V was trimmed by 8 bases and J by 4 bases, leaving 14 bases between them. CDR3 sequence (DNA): TGTGCCAGCGTCCTGGACTATTCCACCGGGGAGCTGTTTTTT. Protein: CASVLDYSTGELFF.

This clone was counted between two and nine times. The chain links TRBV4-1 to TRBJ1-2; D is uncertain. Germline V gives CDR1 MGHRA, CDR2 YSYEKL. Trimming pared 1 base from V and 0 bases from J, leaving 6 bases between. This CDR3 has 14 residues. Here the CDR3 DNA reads TGCGCCAGCAGCCAAGTGGCAGCTAACTATGGCTACACCTTC. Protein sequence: CASSQVAANYGYTF.

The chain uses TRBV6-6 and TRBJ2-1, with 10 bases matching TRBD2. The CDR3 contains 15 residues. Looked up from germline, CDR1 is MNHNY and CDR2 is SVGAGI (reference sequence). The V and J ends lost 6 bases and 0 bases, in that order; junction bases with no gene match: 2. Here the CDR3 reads CASRPSGSSYNEQFF. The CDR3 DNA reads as TGTGCCAGCAGACCTAGCGGGAGCTCCTACAATGAGCAGTTCTTC.

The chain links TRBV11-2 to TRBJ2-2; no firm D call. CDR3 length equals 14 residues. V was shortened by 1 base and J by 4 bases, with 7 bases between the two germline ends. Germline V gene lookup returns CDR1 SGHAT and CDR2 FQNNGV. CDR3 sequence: CASSLVTSTGELFF. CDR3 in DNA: TGTGCCAGCAGCTTAGTTACAAGCACCGGGGAGCTGTTTTTT.

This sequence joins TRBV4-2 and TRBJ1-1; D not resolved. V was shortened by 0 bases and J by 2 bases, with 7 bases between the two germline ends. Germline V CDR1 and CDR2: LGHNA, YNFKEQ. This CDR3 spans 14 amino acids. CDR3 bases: TGTGCCAGCAGCCAAGATTTGGCCAACACTGAAGCTTTCTTT. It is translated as CASSQDLANTEAFF.

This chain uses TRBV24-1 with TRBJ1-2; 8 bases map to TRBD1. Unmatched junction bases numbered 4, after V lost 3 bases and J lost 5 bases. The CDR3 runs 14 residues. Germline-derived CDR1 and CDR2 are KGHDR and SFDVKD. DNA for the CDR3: TGTGCCACCAGTGATCCCGGACAGGGATATGGCTACACCTTC. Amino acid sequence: CATSDPGQGYGYTF.

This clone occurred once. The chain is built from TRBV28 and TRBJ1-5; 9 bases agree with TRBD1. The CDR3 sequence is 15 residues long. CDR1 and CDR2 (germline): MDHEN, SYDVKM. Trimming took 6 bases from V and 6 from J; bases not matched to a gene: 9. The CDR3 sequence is CASSQGQGQSQPQHF. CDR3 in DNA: TGTGCCAGCAGCCAGGGACAGGGACAGAGTCAGCCCCAGCATTTT.

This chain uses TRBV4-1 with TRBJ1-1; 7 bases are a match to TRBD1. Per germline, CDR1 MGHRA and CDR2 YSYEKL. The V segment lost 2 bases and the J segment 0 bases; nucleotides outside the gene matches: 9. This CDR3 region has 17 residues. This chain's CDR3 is CASSQRYTGQMNTEAFF. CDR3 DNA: TGCGCCAGCAGCCAACGGTATACGGGACAGATGAACACTGAAGCTTTCTTT.

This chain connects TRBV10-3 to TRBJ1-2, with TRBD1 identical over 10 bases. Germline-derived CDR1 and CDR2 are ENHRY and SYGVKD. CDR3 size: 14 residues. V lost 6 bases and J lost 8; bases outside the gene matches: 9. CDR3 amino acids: CAIRLTGGTEGYTF. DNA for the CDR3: TGTGCCATCAGGTTGACAGGGGGCACGGAAGGCTACACCTTC.

CDR3 coding DNA: TGTGCCAGCAGTCCCCCGGCCGGGGAGCTGTTTTTT. Translated: CASSPPAGELFF. V usage is TRBV28 and J usage is TRBJ2-2; no clear D. This CDR3 region has 12 residues. Trimming stripped 5 bases from V and 6 bases from J, with 7 bases between. Germline V gene lookup returns CDR1 MDHEN and CDR2 SYDVKM.

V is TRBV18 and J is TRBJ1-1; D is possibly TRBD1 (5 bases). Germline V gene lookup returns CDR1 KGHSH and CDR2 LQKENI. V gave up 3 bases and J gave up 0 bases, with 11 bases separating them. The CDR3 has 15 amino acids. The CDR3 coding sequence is TGTGCCAGCTCACCCCAGGGTAACATGAACACTGAAGCTTTCTTT. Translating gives CASSPQGNMNTEAFF.

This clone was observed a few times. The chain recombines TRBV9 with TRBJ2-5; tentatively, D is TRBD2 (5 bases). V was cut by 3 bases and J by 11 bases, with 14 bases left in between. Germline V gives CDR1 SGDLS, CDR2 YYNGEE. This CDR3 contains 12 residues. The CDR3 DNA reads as TGTGCCAGCAGCGCAGCTACGGGGAAACAGTACTTC. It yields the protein CASSAATGKQYF.